The T cell receptor beta chain under discussion was sequenced for a study of blood T cell repertoires in COVID-19. Data came from immunoSEQ multiplex PCR; TCRdb stores just in-frame clones and leaves some out. The sample includes approximately 460,000 clones, approximately 92% of them seen just once. The CDR3 spans 14 residues. Losses at the gene ends were 3 bases for V and 6 bases for J; bases not matched to a gene: 6. The V gene's germline CDR1 is LNHDA and CDR2 SQIVND (reference sequence). This TCR derives from a young man with COVID-19, enrolled during active disease. V gene TRBV19 combines with J gene TRBJ2-7; TRBD1 agrees at 9 bases. The sample consisted of peripheral blood. CDR3 coding DNA: TGTGCCAGTAGTATGGGGGACAGGGTCGGCGAGCAGTACTTC. The encoded protein is CASSMGDRVGEQYF.